This T cell receptor beta chain was profiled in a study of cytomegalovirus exposure and HLA in healthy donors (dated by TCRdb to between 2016 and 2019). For the wider study: In an earlier analysis of some 550 of the donors, about 260 Gb of sequence data and some 100 million unique TCR beta sequences from 180 million or so T cells were reported. Class I and class II HLA loci were covered by the typing at four-digit resolution. An early release covering just under 650 HLA-typed donors comprised approximately 290 gigabases of sequencing data and around 86 million unique TCR sequences. Four to six DR-DQ haplotypes were handled as single units for association and clustering, since linkage in the cohort was strong. In addition to the first cohort of 666 subjects, a separate validation cohort of around 110 different subjects was used. A later genetic analysis used genome-wide SNP genotypes for about 60% of the roughly 700 donors, treating that subset as a discovery cohort. The number of donors typed differed by locus, with about 629-630 for A, B, C, DRB1 and DQB1, about 500 for DQA1, over 600 for DPA1, and over 400 for DPB1. To predict cytomegalovirus infection status, the study combined high-throughput TCR immunosequencing, statistical association of individual TCRs with disease status, and machine learning. The study profiled the T cell repertoires of fewer than 850 subjects by immunosequencing and related them to cytomegalovirus serostatus. Every discovery cohort repertoire had been produced on one sequencing platform. To decide whether each TCR beta V gene segment behaved as functional or pseudogenic, an earlier analysis of 587 of the donors relied on high-throughput TCR beta sequencing. Rather than using new phenotypic data, the later analysis identified candidate immune exposures from TCR beta sequences and from how often those sequences occurred across donors. Among 300 to 450 genotyped donors of the cohort, an average of roughly 240,000 unique TCR beta nucleotide sequences were sequenced per donor, roughly 18% of them non-productive. Of the roughly 400 genotyped donors, over 80% were placed in the genetic ancestry cluster associated with self-reported Caucasian donors. A later analysis re-examined previously published TCR beta repertoires from about 670 donors and added high-resolution HLA genotyping to investigate patterns of TCR occurrence. Donor age, sex, ethnicity and CMV serostatus were compiled together with the repertoire data. The study aimed to test whether cataloging public T cell receptors could reveal signatures of past pathogen exposure. Points the paper makes about the study in general: Several of the top co-occurrence clusters appeared to be linked to parvovirus B19, influenza, CMV and Epstein-Barr virus, according to a later analysis. In a later genetic analysis, fewer N-insertions in productive TCRs were reported among donors in an Asian-associated ancestry cluster than the roughly 640-donor mean. About 15 rarely observed V segments, including chromosome 9 orphons, were excluded from the earlier analysis of several hundred of the donors because counts were too low. A later genetic analysis associated a missense DCLRE1C variant with V-gene and J-gene trimming of TCR beta chains, and an independent cohort replicated the association. Some IMGT-functional V segments, including TRBV6-2 and TRBV6-3, could not be told apart with the 87-base-pair reads, so those segments were excluded. The sequencing pipeline was judged likely to have produced a cluster of highly shared sequence variants as a technical artifact. The authors suggested that the approach could potentially be generalized to other disease states and immunological phenotypes. The study listed 164 TCR beta chains as associated with cytomegalovirus. When HLA alleles, especially DR and DQ, strongly co-occurred, TCR associations were difficult to assign to individual alleles. Linkage disequilibrium might explain the correlated functional status among segregating V segments, but an unknown experimental factor could not be ruled out. Most TCR sequences were observed very rarely across donors, whereas some public TCRs were present in many individuals. The classifier was reported to diagnose cytomegalovirus status with high specificity and sensitivity in both the original cohort and the validation cohort. Three of the identified cytomegalovirus-associated TCR beta chains were confirmed in vitro to be specific for cytomegalovirus antigens. In this cohort, only TCR beta chains were sequenced, and detectable features were limited by the absence of alpha or paired-chain data. In a later analysis, about 17,000 TCR beta sequences were associated with specific HLA alleles at a false discovery rate of 0.05. A further reported finding was that TCR beta sequences accurately predicted the HLA-A and HLA-B alleles for most subjects in the first cohort. In a later analysis, HLA-associated TCR beta chains showed more clonal expansion and lower generation probabilities than non-associated chains that were equally common. Because HLA typing was unavailable for some donors at each locus, only the typed subset was used in association tests. Sequencing depth was assumed to be roughly uniform across donors in the presence/absence analyses, though that assumption may not hold. In a later analysis, most CMV-associated TCR beta chains were found to appear HLA-restricted, with HLA associations seemingly driven largely by CMV exposure. In a later analysis, the rate of TCR association differed among HLA loci, with DRB1 alleles having the most associated TCRs and HLA-C alleles having the fewest. For the cohort, immune exposure information was limited to CMV serostatus. In an earlier analysis of approximately 590 of the donors, most TCR beta V segments appeared in productive rearrangements about 87% or about 30% of the time, broadly matching IMGT annotations.

The CDR3 sequence holds 11 residues, the cysteine and phenylalanine included. Left in the record is the CDR3 DNA by itself, 33 bases read in frame from the first base. The germline V gene (reference sequence) sets CDR1 to DFQATT and CDR2 to SNEGSKA. The cohort consisted of fewer than 700 healthy bone marrow donors. Cohort members were all nominally healthy when sampled, although unrecorded immune exposures were likely present. The donor was CMV seronegative and was included in the group of a few hundred seronegative cohort members. Every donor gave a peripheral blood sample, and the peripheral blood mononuclear cells from that sample were used for TCR beta sequencing. Genomic DNA was extracted from the blood cell samples with the Qiagen DNeasy Blood Extraction Kit. The method behind the library was the immunoSEQ multiplex PCR assay. For the multiplex PCR, a mixture combining 60 forward primers for TCR Vbeta segments and 13 reverse primers for TCR Jbeta segments was used. Amplification of the CDR3 region of rearranged TCR beta genes was performed with a multiplex PCR assay on genomic DNA. Amplified TCR beta libraries were sequenced as 87-base-pair reads on the Illumina HiSeq System. In the source study's methods: Across the 700 or so repertoires, a later analysis counted approximately 83 million unique TCR beta chains, roughly 11 million of which were shared by at least two donors. Raw reads were error-corrected and collapsed into unique sequences with a nearest-neighbor algorithm that merged closely related sequences to remove PCR and sequencing errors. To assign V, D and J gene segments, CDR3 sequences were aligned to IMGT reference sequences. For a sequence to be retained, a match of at least six nucleotides to both a V gene segment and a J gene segment was required. A rearrangement was called productive if the CDR3 had no stop codons and remained in frame with V and J, and every other rearrangement was called non-productive. CDR3 was defined according to IMGT convention as the region running from the second conserved V-encoded cysteine to the conserved J-encoded phenylalanine. Sequences without an unambiguous match to a single V gene segment were excluded from the earlier analysis of approximately 560 of the donors. An earlier analysis of roughly 590 of the donors called V segments functional above 56.7% productive rearrangements and segregating when the between-donor standard deviation exceeded 5%. To diagnose cytomegalovirus status from the catalog of TCR beta chain sequences, a statistical classification framework was built. A later analysis assigned V and J genes by comparing TCR nucleotide sequences with IMGT/GENE-DB human TR gene sequences. A later analysis assigned CDR3 sequences and most-parsimonious VDJ recombination scenarios with the TCRdist pipeline. In a later analysis, each TCR beta chain was defined by its CDR3 amino acid sequence together with its V-gene family, and reads without a unique V-gene family were excluded. To address suspected cross-contamination and a sequencing artifact, a later analysis removed around 590 highly shared, low-generation-probability nucleotide sequences. In a later analysis, a clonal expansion index was calculated for each public chain from normalized within-repertoire ranks of inferred template counts. In a later analysis, generation probabilities were computed using a VDJ recombination model fitted to out-of-frame rearrangements, and the results were checked against IGoR. A later analysis scored TCR-TCR, TCR-HLA and TCR-CMV co-occurrence with hypergeometric tests, applying a repertoire-size bias correction to TCR pairs. To estimate false discovery rates, a later analysis permuted the HLA or CMV assignments 20 times. A later analysis grouped co-occurring TCRs with DBSCAN, adding TCRdist sequence similarity when clustering within HLA-allele-positive subsets. For co-occurrence clustering, repertoires with fewer than 30,000 or more than 120,000 public chains were excluded, along with roughly 5 repertoires with anomalous nucleotide sharing. TCRdb mirrors the immuneACCESS table, restricted to in-frame sequences. Some clones are absent from its copies; in checked studies, under half trace to an unresolved V gene, and the reason for the others is unknown. That table gives V, J and clone size, and the DNA gave D and trimming. The table held for this sample gives tens of thousands of clones. About 15% of the sample comes from the top ten.

Notes on this clone: No antigen is known for it.

Sample: PBMCs. The clonotype was recovered from a male donor in good health and CMV-seronegative. The chain is assembled from TRBV20-1 and TRBJ1-1, with the D gene not clear enough to name. CDR3 sequence: CRGDFDTEAFF. The DNA reads as follows: TGCAGGGGAGACTTCGACACTGAAGCTTTCTTT.